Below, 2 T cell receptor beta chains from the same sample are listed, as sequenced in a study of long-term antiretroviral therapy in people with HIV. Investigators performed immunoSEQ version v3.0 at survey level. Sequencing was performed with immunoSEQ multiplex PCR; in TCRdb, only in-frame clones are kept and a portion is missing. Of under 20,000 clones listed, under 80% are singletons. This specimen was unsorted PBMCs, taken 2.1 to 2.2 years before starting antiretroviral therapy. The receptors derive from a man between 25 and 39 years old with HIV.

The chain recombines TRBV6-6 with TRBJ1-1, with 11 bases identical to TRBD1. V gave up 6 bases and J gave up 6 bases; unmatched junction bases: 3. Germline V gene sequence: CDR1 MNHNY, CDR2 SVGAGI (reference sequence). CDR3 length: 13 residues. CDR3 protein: CASRPGQGAEAFF. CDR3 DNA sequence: TGTGCCAGCAGACCGGGACAGGGGGCTGAAGCTTTCTTT.

CDR3 sequence (DNA): TGTGCCAGCAAGGTCGGCGAGAGCTCCTACAATGAGCAGTTCTTC. Protein product: CASKVGESSYNEQFF. V is TRBV28 and J is TRBJ2-1; D uncertain. This CDR3 spans 15 amino acids. Germline V gene sequence: CDR1 MDHEN, CDR2 SYDVKM. V lost 7 bases and J lost 0, with 13 bases in between.